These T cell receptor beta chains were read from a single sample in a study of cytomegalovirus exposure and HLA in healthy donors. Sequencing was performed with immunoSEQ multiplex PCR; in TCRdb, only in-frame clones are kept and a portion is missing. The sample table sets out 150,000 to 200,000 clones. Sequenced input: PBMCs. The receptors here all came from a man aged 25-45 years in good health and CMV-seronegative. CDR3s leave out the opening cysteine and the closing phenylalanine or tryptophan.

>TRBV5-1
ASSFEGAGEKLL
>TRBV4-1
ASSPQRGQETQY
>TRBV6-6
ASSYGSQGAF
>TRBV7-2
ASSFSTVARTEAF
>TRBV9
ASSVGLAGVETQY
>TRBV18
ASSPPGRETTGELF
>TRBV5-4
ASSRLNIETQY
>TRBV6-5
ASSLSGGAQGTQY
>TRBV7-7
ASSLEPQGAGETQY
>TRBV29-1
SVELSYNEQF
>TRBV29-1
SVGQFNEKLF
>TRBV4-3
ASSQVRDRVKNTEAF
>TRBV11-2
ASSRGQGSLRETDTQY
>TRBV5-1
ASSLEPGDTGELF
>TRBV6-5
ASSYPGEADTQY
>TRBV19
ASSIFGETQY
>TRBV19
ASSIMTASYEQY
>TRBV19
ASSLAGSSYEQY
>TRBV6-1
ASQAGKYQETQY
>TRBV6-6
ASSYSQGFAGELF
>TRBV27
ASSPFGRGLSYEQY
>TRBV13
ASSLNRGITNTEAF
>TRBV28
ASSPFLGQTNEKLF
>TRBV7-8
ASSSPSGNTGELF
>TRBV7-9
ASSPSAGPAGNTIY
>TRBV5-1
ASSEQGLNSPLH
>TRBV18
ASSPRTGLNLHYGYT
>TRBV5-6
ARNRGLVYEQY
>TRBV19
ASSTDRGNTEAF
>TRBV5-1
ASSPGLGDSDTQY
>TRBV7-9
ASASSSGRSYNEQF
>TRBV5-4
ASRDNANVYEQY
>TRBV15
ATSSDAGRGQETQY
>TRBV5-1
ASSPGGSTDTQY
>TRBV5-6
ASRLRAGVVNEQF
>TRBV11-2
ASSLLPTGELF
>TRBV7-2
ASSPGVGGELF
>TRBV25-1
ASSDGRYGYT
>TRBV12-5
ASGLITGDYETQETQY
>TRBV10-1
ASSDSRAGGPADTQY
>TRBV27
ASSLPDRGFDEQF
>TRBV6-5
ASSAGSHNTEAF
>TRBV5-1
ASSLAGLAQSSYNEQF
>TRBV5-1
ASSLDRGTEAF
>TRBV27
ASSLERAGPGTQY
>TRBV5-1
ASSSFPGQGSLTDEQY
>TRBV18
ASSTGSGALEQY
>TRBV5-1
ASSLVRTGGSEQY
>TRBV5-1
ASSSEGTGNGYT
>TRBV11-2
ASSQETQY
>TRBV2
AKRDYSYEQY
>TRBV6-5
ASSYQGNQPQH
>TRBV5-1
ASSLEGGKGTDTQY
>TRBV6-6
ASSYPSRDRSETAF
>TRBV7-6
ASRKNTGFETQY